This TCR beta chain was sequenced for a study of cytomegalovirus exposure and HLA in healthy donors. Study outcomes and limitations: Later genetic work tied a missense DCLRE1C variant to beta-chain V and J trimming. A later analysis, which compared TCR beta chains of equal frequency, found the HLA-associated ones more clonally expanded. A later look showed TCR association rates differing by HLA locus, highest for DRB1 and lowest for HLA-C. Cytomegalovirus association was listed for around 170 TCR beta chains.

A multiplex PCR was run with 60 Vbeta primers and 13 Jbeta primers. Sequenced by immunoSEQ multiplex PCR; TCRdb stores in-frame clones only, minus some. The sample records about 120,000 clones, 70% to 85% being singletons. V was cut by 1 base and J by 9 bases, with 10 bases left in between. Germline loops: CDR1 SGHNT, CDR2 YYREEE (reference sequence). There are 13 residues in the CDR3. Comment on this clone: Its target is unknown.

What was sequenced was PBMCs. The J gene is TRBJ2-2, the V gene TRBV5-4; possibly TRBD2 for D (6 bases). The clonotype originates from a woman in her 50s in good health and CMV-seropositive. CDR3 DNA: TGTGCCAGCAGCTTGTTGGGGGGAAGGGAGCTGTTTTTT. This encodes CASSLLGGRELFF.